This T cell receptor beta chain was sequenced in a study of Ad26.COV2.S vaccination and SARS-CoV-2 variants. Data came from immunoSEQ multiplex PCR; TCRdb stores just in-frame clones and leaves some out. The table shows 410,000 or so clones, with 92% occurring only once. As to treatment: approximately 18 received Ad26.COV2.S at low or high dose, single or two shots; about 5 received placebo; per-sample allocation not given. Sampling occurred on day 63 after the first vaccine or placebo injection. The J segment lost 3 bases and the V segment lost 4 bases, leaving 4 bases of the junction unmatched. The V gene's germline CDR1 is SGHKS and CDR2 YYEKEE (reference sequence). There are 14 residues in the CDR3. Broader study findings: Post-vaccination breadth of spike-specific CD8+ and CD4+ T cell responses was reportedly substantial.

For this clone: Its antigen is undetermined.

The receptor's source is a person between 18 and 65 years old who received the Ad26.COV2.S COVID-19 vaccine or a placebo. Here the sequenced sample was peripheral blood, taken in a trial of Ad26.COV2.S vaccine versus placebo. This rearrangement joins TRBV5-5 to TRBJ1-2; TRBD1 agrees at 9 bases. The CDR3 is CASSLQGADYGYTF. The CDR3 DNA follows: TGTGCCAGCAGCCTACAGGGGGCCGACTATGGCTACACCTTC.